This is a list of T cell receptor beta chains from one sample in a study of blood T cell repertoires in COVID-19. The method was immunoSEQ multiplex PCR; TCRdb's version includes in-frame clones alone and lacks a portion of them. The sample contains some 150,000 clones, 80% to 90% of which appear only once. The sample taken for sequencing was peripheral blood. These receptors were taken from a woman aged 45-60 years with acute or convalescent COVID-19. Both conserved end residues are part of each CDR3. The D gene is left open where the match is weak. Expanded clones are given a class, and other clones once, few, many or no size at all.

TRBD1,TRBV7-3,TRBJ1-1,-,CASSPSQGVNTEAFF,TGTGCCAGCAGCCCCTCACAGGGGGTGAACACTGAAGCTTTCTTT
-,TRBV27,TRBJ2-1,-,CASSLSWGSRTSGNEQFF,TGTGCCAGCAGTTTATCGTGGGGATCTAGGACATCAGGGAATGAGCAGTTCTTC
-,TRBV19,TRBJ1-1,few,CASSLLGGMNTEAFF,TGTGCCAGTAGCCTATTGGGGGGTATGAACACTGAAGCTTTCTTT
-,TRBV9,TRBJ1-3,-,CASSVGTASGNTIYF,TGTGCCAGCAGCGTAGGGACAGCCTCTGGAAACACCATATATTTT
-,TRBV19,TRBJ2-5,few,CASSIAKRTGGRETQYF,TGTGCCAGTAGTATCGCAAAACGGACCGGGGGAAGAGAGACCCAGTACTTC
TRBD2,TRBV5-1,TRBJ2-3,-,CASSLDLLAGLTDTQYF,TGCGCCAGCAGCTTGGATTTGCTAGCGGGACTCACAGATACGCAGTATTTT
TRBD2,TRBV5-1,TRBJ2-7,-,CASSSPGLAGDYEQYF,TGCGCCAGCAGCTCCCCGGGACTAGCGGGGGACTACGAGCAGTACTTC
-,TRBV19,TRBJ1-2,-,CASSIGYSSYGYTF,TGTGCCAGTAGTATCGGGTACTCTAGCTATGGCTACACCTTC
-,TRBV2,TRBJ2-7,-,CASTLSRDTVYEQYF,TGTGCCAGCACCCTCAGCCGGGACACTGTCTACGAGCAGTACTTC
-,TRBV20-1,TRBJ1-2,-,CSSRQAYGYTF,TGCAGTTCTCGACAGGCCTATGGCTACACCTTC
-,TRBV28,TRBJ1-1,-,CASNPAGVNTEAFF,TGTGCCAGCAACCCGGCGGGTGTGAACACTGAAGCTTTCTTT
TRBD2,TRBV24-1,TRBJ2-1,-,CATSDQTSGVYNEQFF,TGTGCCACCAGTGACCAAACTAGCGGGGTATACAATGAGCAGTTCTTC
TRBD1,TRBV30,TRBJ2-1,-,CAWSHGRGSYNEQFF,TGTGCCTGGAGTCACGGCAGGGGGTCTTACAATGAGCAGTTCTTC
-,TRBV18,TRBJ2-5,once,CASSPGETQYF,TGTGCCAGCTCACCCGGGGAGACCCAGTACTTC